Here is one TCR beta chain with its context. Its antigen is not identified. The data were produced by immunoSEQ multiplex PCR, yet TCRdb's version contains in-frame clones alone and is incomplete. Among over 2 million clones listed, 85% to 95% were seen once. This entry belongs to a study of shared clonotypes between healthy human individuals. Findings and caveats of the study: A handful of donors showed sharing of around 5% of naive CD4 clonotypes.

This CDR3 is built from 14 residues. Trimming shortened V by 0 bases and J by 8 bases, and 16 bases separated the two germline ends. In germline, CDR1 is GTSNPN, CDR2 SVGIG (reference sequence). The chain has TRBV30 and TRBJ1-1; D not resolved. The sample taken for sequencing was naive CD4+ T cells from PBMCs. Specified subset: CD45RA+ positively selected. The receptor was isolated from a man aged 18 to 30 in good health. Some clones in this sample may be carry-over from other donors' samples. For the CDR3, the DNA is TGTGCCTGGAGTGTAAGAGCCCTACCCCTCGAAGCTTTCTTT. This translates into CAWSVRALPLEAFF.